A selection of T cell receptor beta chains follows, all from one sample in a study of control samples from healthy donors and cancer patients. Sequenced by immunoSEQ multiplex PCR; TCRdb stores in-frame clones only, minus some. The top ten clones hold 2% to 3% of a sample with about 120,000 clones, 88% of them seen once. The sample comprised blood. All receptors derive from an older woman in good health. CDR3s include the opening cysteine and the closing phenylalanine or tryptophan. Fields, in order: V gene, J gene, CDR3 protein.

v_call: TRBV10-1
j_call: TRBJ1-5
cdr3_aa: CASKLREPQHF

v_call: TRBV9
j_call: TRBJ2-2
cdr3_aa: CASSVEPGGESGELFF

v_call: TRBV29-1
j_call: TRBJ1-4
cdr3_aa: CSGRNRGSNEKLFF

v_call: TRBV5-1
j_call: TRBJ2-2
cdr3_aa: CASSPTTGRTGELFF

v_call: TRBV5-1
j_call: TRBJ1-4
cdr3_aa: CASRRDGHGEKLFF

v_call: TRBV6-2/TRBV6-3
j_call: TRBJ1-3
cdr3_aa: CASSYSMRESSGNTIYF

v_call: TRBV18
j_call: TRBJ2-2
cdr3_aa: CASSHDSTGELFF

v_call: TRBV5-1
j_call: TRBJ2-1
cdr3_aa: CASSLTLEQFF

v_call: TRBV9
j_call: TRBJ2-6
cdr3_aa: CASSVAGSRQSGANVLTF

v_call: TRBV10-3
j_call: TRBJ2-7
cdr3_aa: CAISYRGSYEQYF

v_call: TRBV18
j_call: TRBJ1-2
cdr3_aa: CASSPTGQYYGYTF

v_call: TRBV19
j_call: TRBJ2-2
cdr3_aa: CASTDTGGAPRELFF

v_call: TRBV4-1
j_call: TRBJ1-5
cdr3_aa: CASSQDGPQGDNQPQHF

v_call: TRBV7-2
j_call: TRBJ2-1
cdr3_aa: CASSRRGGAYNEQFF

v_call: TRBV5-1
j_call: TRBJ1-4
cdr3_aa: CASSFYGVGEEKLFF

v_call: TRBV18
j_call: TRBJ1-1
cdr3_aa: CASSRASAAFF

v_call: TRBV6-5
j_call: TRBJ1-4
cdr3_aa: CASSRDRGREKLFF

v_call: TRBV2
j_call: TRBJ1-4
cdr3_aa: CASSVQGAGEKLFF

v_call: TRBV25-1
j_call: TRBJ1-3
cdr3_aa: CASSDDRAGGNTIYF

v_call: TRBV27
j_call: TRBJ1-5
cdr3_aa: CASSLFGVGQPQHF

v_call: TRBV19
j_call: TRBJ1-6
cdr3_aa: CASSIGAQVNSPLHF

v_call: TRBV19
j_call: TRBJ2-7
cdr3_aa: CASSRDRTYEQYF

v_call: TRBV7-9
j_call: TRBJ1-4
cdr3_aa: CASSLEGATNEKLFF

v_call: TRBV28
j_call: TRBJ2-7
cdr3_aa: CASSLPSGTSSYEQYF

v_call: TRBV24-1
j_call: TRBJ1-1
cdr3_aa: CATPKTRDIRGTEAFF

v_call: TRBV6-1
j_call: TRBJ2-7
cdr3_aa: CASSEAGTGQREQYF

v_call: TRBV12-3/TRBV12-4
j_call: TRBJ2-5
cdr3_aa: CASRLEQTQYF

v_call: TRBV6-5
j_call: TRBJ1-1
cdr3_aa: CASNFDRGTEAFF

v_call: TRBV24-1
j_call: TRBJ2-7
cdr3_aa: CATSDGYEQYF

v_call: TRBV18
j_call: TRBJ1-1
cdr3_aa: CASSPKTAMNTEAFF

v_call: TRBV7-9
j_call: TRBJ2-5
cdr3_aa: CASSSYTSGGSETQYF

v_call: TRBV3-1/TRBV3-2
j_call: TRBJ2-1
cdr3_aa: CASSLSSGGQGQFF